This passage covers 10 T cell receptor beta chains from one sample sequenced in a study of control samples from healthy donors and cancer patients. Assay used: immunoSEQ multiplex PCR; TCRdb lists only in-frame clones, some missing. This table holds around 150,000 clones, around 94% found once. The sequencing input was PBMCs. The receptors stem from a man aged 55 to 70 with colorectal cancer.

The chain's CDR3 is CASSRSTSGGARETQYF. DNA for the CDR3: TGCGCCAGCAGCCGTTCGACTAGCGGGGGGGCCCGGGAGACCCAGTACTTC. The chain has TRBV5-1 and TRBJ2-5; TRBD2 matches 14 bases. The CDR3 extends over 17 amino acids. The V and J ends lost 4 bases and 5 bases, in that order; junction bases with no gene match: 10. Germline CDR1 is SGHRS and CDR2 is YFSETQ.

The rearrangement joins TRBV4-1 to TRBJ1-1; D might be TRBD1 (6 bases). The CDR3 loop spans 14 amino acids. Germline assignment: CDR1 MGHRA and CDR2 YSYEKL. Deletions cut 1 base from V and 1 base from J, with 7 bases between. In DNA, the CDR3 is TGCGCCAGCAGCCAAGTGACAGGGAACACTGAAGCTTTCTTT. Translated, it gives CASSQVTGNTEAFF.

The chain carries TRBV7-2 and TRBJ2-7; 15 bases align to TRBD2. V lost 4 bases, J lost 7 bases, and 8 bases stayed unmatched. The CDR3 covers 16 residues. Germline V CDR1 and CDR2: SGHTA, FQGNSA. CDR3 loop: CASSSPGLAGGNEQYF. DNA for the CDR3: TGTGCCAGCAGCTCCCCAGGACTAGCGGGGGGGAATGAGCAGTACTTC.

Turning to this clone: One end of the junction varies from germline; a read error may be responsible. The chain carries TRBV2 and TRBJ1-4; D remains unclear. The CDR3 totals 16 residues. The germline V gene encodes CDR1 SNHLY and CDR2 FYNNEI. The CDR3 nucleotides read TGTGCCAGCAGCGAAGATAGGGCTCGTGGTGGTGAAAAACTGTTTTTT. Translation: CASSEDRARGGEKLFF.

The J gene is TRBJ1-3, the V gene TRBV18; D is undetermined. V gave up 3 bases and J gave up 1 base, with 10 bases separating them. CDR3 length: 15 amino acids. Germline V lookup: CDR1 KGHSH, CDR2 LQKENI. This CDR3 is CASSPSRESGNTIYF. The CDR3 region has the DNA TGTGCCAGCTCACCCTCCCGAGAGTCTGGAAACACCATATATTTT.

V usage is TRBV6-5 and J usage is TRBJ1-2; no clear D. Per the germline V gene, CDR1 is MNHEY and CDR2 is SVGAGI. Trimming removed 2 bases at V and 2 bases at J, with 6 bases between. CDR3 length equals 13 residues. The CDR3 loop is CASSYTQNYGYTF. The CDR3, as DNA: TGTGCCAGCAGTTACACCCAGAACTATGGCTACACCTTC.

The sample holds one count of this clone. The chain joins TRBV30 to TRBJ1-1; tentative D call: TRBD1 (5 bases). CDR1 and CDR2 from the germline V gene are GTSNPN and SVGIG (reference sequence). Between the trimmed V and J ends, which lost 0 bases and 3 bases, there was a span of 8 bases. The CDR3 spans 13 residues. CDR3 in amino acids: CAWSVRGDTEAFF. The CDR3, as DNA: TGTGCCTGGAGTGTACGGGGGGACACTGAAGCTTTCTTT.

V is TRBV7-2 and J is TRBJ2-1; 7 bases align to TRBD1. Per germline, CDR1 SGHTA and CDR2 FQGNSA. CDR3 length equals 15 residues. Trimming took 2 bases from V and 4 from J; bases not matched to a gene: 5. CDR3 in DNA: TGTGCCAGCAGCTTATGGGACAGCGATTACAATGAGCAGTTCTTC. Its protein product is CASSLWDSDYNEQFF.

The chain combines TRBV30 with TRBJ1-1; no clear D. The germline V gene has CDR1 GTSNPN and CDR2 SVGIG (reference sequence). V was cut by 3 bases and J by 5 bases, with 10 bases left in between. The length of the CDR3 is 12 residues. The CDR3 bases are TGTGCCTGGAGCCGAGGAGGGACTGAAGCTTTCTTT. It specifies CAWSRGGTEAFF.

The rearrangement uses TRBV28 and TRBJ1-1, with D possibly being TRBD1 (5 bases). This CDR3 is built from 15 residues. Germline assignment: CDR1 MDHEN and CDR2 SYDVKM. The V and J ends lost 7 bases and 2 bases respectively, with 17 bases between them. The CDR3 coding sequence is TGTGCCAGCAATCTCGGATCGGGGCTTAACACTGAAGCTTTCTTT. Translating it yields CASNLGSGLNTEAFF.